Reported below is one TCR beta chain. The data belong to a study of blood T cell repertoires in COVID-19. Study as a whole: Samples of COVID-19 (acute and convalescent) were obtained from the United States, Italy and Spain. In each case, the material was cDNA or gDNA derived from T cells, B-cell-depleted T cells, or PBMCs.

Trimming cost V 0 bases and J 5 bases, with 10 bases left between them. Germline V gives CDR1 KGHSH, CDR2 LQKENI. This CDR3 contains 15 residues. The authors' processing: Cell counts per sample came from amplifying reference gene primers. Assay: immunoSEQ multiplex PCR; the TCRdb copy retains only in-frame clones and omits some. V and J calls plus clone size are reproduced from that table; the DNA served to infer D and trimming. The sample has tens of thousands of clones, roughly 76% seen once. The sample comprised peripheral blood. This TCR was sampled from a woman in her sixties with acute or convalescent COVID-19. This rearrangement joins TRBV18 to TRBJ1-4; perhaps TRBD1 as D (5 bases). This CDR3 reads CASSPPARVNEKLFF. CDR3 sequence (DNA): TGTGCCAGCTCACCACCGGCCAGGGTGAATGAAAAACTGTTTTTT. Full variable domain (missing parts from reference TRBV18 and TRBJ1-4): NAGVMQNPRHLVRRRGQEARLRCSPMKGHSHVYWYRQLPEEGLKFMVYLQKENIIDESGMPKERFSAEFPKEGPSILRIQQVVRGDSAAYFCASSPPARVNEKLFFGSGTQLSVL.